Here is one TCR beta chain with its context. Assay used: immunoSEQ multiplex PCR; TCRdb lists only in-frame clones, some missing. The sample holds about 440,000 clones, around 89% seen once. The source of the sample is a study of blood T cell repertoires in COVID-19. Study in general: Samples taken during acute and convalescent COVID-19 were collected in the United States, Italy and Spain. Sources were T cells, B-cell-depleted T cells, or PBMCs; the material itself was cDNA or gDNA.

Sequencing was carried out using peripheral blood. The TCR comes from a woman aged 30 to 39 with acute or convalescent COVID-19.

CDR3: CAAGTSGTDTQYF. As DNA, the CDR3 is TGTGCGGCCGGGACTAGCGGCACAGATACGCAGTATTTT. The J gene is TRBJ2-3, the V gene TRBV28, with 10 bases fitting TRBD2. Germline-derived CDR1 and CDR2 are MDHEN and SYDVKM. The CDR3 has 13 residues. Full variable domain (outside the CDR3, taken from reference TRBV28 and TRBJ2-3): DVKVTQSSRYLVKRTGEKVFLECVQDMDHENMFWYRQDPGLGLRLIYFSYDVKMKEKGDIPEGYSVSREKKERFSLILESASTNQTSMYLCAAGTSGTDTQYFGPGTRLTVL.